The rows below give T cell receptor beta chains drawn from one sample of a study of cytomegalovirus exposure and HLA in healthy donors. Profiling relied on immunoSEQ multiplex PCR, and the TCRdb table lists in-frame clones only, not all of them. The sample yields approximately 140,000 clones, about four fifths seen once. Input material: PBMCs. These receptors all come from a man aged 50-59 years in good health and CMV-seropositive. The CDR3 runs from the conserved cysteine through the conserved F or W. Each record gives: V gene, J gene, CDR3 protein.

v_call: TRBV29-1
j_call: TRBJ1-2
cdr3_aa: CSAQDPRDYGYTF

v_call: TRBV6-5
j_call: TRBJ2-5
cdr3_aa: CASSSLGQGAGETQYF

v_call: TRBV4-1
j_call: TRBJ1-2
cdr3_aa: CASSQVEQGAGGYTF

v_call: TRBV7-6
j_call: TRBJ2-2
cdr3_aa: CASSFAIAGGNTGELFF

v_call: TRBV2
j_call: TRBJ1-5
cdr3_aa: CASSNTGRISIAQHF

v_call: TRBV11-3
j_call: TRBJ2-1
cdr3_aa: CASSLGRRNNEQFF

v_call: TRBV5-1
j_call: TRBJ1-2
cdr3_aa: CASSLGGRTYGYTF

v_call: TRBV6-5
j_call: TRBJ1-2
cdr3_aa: CASSYSAGQYGYTF

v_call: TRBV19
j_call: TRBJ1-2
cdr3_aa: CASSIGRDYGYTF

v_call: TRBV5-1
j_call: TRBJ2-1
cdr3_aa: CASSLDARASYNEQFF

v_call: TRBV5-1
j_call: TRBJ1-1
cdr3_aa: CASRELALGATEAFF

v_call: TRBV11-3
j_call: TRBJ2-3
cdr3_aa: CASSLGGDTDTQYF

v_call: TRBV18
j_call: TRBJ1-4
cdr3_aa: CASSPILAGAATNEKLFF

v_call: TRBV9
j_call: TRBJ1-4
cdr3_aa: CASSLQGGDEKLFF

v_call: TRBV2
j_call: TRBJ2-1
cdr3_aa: CASSGTGENEQFF

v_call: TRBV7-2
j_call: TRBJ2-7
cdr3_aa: CASSFLAGEAYEQYF

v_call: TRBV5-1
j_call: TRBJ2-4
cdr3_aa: CASSLVGGSKNIQYF

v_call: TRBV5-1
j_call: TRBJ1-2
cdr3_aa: CASSSPQGGQRGYTF

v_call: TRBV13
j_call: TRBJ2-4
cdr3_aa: CASSSRLAGGPIAAKNIQYF

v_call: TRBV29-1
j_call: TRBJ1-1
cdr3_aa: CSVWGETEAFF

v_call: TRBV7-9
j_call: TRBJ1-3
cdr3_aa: CASSSGQGYGNTIYF

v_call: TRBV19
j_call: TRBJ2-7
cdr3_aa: CASSMVEDYEQYF

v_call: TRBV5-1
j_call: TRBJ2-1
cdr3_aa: CASSLVTGGPGYEQFF

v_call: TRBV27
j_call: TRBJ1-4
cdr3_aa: CASRITSNRPATNEKLFF

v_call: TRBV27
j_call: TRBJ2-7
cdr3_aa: CASSFLSNTASYEQYF

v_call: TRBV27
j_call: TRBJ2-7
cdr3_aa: CASSPDWTYEQYF

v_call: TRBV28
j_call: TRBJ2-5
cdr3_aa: CASRPPGTGPKTQYF

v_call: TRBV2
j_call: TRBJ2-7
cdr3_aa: CASSGDLAGEYEQYF

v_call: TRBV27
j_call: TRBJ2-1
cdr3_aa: CASSSSSGTYNEQFF

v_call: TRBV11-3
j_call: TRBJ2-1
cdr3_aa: CASSRQGEFF

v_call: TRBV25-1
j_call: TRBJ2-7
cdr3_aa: CASSPRTGGYEQYF

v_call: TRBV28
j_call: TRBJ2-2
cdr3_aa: CASSSPDRGRNTGELFF

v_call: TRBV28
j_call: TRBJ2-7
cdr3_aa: CASSDPDPGSTNEQYF

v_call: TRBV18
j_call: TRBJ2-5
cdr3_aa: CASSPGLAVQETQYF

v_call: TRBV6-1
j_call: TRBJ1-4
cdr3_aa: CASSEFGASTNEKLFF

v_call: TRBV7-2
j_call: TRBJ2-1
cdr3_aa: CASSLAAIYNEQFF

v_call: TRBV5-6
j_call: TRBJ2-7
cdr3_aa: CASSLGLAGGPYEQYF

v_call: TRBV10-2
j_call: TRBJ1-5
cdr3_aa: CASNPDIYSNQPQHF

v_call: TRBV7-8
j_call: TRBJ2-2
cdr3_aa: CASRPIRLGRNTGELFF

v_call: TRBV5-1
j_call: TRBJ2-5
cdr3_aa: CASSLSGTSVQETQYF